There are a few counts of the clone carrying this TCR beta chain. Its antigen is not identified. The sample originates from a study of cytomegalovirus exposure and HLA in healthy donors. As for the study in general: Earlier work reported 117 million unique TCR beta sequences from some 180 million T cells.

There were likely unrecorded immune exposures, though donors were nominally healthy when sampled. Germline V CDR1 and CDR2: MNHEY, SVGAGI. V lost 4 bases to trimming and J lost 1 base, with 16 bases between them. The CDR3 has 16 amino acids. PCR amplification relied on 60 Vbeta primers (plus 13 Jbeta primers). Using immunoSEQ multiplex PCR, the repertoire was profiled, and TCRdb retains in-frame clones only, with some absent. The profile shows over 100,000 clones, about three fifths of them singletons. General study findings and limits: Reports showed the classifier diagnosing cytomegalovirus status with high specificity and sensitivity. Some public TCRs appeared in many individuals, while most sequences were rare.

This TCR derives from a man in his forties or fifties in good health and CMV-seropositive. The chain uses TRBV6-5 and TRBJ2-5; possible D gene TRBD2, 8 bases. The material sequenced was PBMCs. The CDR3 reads CASSSGTRGPQETQYF. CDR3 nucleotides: TGTGCCAGCAGTTCCGGGACTAGGGGGCCCCAAGAGACCCAGTACTTC.